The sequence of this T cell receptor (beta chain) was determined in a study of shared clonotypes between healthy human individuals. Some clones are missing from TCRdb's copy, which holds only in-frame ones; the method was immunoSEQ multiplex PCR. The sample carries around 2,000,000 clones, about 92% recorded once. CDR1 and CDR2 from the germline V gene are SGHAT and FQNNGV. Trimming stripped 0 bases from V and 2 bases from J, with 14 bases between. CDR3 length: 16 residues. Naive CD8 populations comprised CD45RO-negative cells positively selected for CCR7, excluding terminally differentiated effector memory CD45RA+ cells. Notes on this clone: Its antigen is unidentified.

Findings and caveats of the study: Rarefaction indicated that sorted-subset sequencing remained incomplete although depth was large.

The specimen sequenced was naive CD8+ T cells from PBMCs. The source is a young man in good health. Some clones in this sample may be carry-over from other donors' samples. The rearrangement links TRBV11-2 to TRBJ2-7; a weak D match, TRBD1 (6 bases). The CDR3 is CASSLEGGPTPYEQYF. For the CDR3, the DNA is TGTGCCAGCAGCTTAGAAGGGGGACCGACCCCCTACGAGCAGTACTTC.